What follows are 8 T cell receptor beta chains derived from one specimen sequenced in a study of blood T cell repertoires in COVID-19. Data came from immunoSEQ multiplex PCR; TCRdb stores just in-frame clones and leaves some out. The sample yields some 140,000 clones, 70% to 85% seen once. Source material: peripheral blood. These receptors came from a man aged 55 to 70 with COVID-19, enrolled during active disease.

Worth noting for this clone: Other DNA sequences in the same sample also yield this CDR3. The rearrangement joins TRBV5-1 to TRBJ1-2; 9 bases align to TRBD1. The trim removed 4 bases at V and 3 bases at J, leaving 4 bases unmatched. Germline-derived CDR1 and CDR2 are SGHRS and YFSETQ. The CDR3 has 14 residues. CDR3 region: CASSPWTGDYGYTF. CDR3 DNA sequence: TGCGCCAGCAGCCCTTGGACAGGGGACTATGGCTACACCTTC.

V gene TRBV25-1 combines with J gene TRBJ1-2; 9 nucleotides match TRBD1. Germline V gene data show CDR1 as MGHDK and CDR2 as SYGVNS. Trimming cost V 6 bases and J 2 bases; bases outside gene matches: 4. CDR3 length equals 14 residues. The chain's CDR3 is CASSPGQGNYGYTF. CDR3 DNA: TGTGCCAGCAGCCCCGGACAGGGGAACTATGGCTACACCTTC.

The chain uses TRBV7-2 and TRBJ2-3; D is uncertain. The CDR3 length is 11 residues. The germline gives CDR1 SGHTA, CDR2 FQGNSA. Between the trimmed V and J ends, which lost 6 bases and 5 bases, there was a span of 6 bases. The CDR3 loop is CASRELDTQYF. The CDR3 DNA reads as TGTGCCAGCAGGGAGCTAGATACGCAGTATTTT.

The gene calls are TRBV11-3 and TRBJ2-7; TRBD2 agrees at 12 bases. Germline CDR1 SGHNT, CDR2 YENEEA. This CDR3 is built from 16 residues. After removal of 2 bases from V and 3 bases from J, the junction contained 5 bases not matched to a gene. The chain's CDR3 is CASSLSVGLAGYEQYF. In nucleotides, the CDR3 is TGTGCCAGCAGCTTAAGCGTGGGACTAGCGGGCTACGAGCAGTACTTC.

Comments on this clone: Other DNA sequences from this sample encode an identical CDR3 as well. CDR3 sequence (DNA): TGTGCCAGCAGTTCCCGGCGGGGGTTTACTGAAGCTTTCTTT. Encoded protein: CASSSRRGFTEAFF. This chain joins TRBV28 and TRBJ1-1; a weak D match, TRBD1 (5 bases). This CDR3 contains 14 residues. The germline V and J ends were trimmed by 4 bases and 5 bases, with 14 bases remaining between them. The germline CDR1 and CDR2 sequences are MDHEN and SYDVKM.

This chain connects TRBV4-3 to TRBJ1-5, with TRBD1 identical over 7 bases. The CDR3 is made up of 15 amino acids. Germline V gene sequence: CDR1 LGHNA, CDR2 YSLEER. V gave up 0 bases and J gave up 7 bases; unmatched junction bases: 6. The CDR3, as DNA: TGCGCCAGCAGCCAAGATGAGGGGGCAAGGCAGCCCCAGCATTTT. This encodes CASSQDEGARQPQHF.

This chain connects TRBV7-2 to TRBJ2-7; D perhaps matches TRBD1 (6 bases). This CDR3 has 14 amino acids. Per the germline V gene, CDR1 is SGHTA and CDR2 is FQGNSA. Trimming stripped 3 bases from V and 0 bases from J, with 9 bases between. The CDR3 sequence is CASSLNRASYEQYF. The CDR3, as DNA: TGTGCCAGCAGCTTGAACAGGGCCTCCTACGAGCAGTACTTC.

This chain connects TRBV5-8 to TRBJ1-5; 9 bases fit TRBD1. This CDR3 region has 16 residues. V was pared by 0 bases and J by 4 bases, with 5 bases of the junction left unmatched. From germline, CDR1 is SGHTS and CDR2 YDEGEE. Here the CDR3 reads CASSLGTTGGNQPQHF. The CDR3 DNA reads TGTGCCAGCAGCTTGGGCACGACAGGGGGAAATCAGCCCCAGCATTTT.